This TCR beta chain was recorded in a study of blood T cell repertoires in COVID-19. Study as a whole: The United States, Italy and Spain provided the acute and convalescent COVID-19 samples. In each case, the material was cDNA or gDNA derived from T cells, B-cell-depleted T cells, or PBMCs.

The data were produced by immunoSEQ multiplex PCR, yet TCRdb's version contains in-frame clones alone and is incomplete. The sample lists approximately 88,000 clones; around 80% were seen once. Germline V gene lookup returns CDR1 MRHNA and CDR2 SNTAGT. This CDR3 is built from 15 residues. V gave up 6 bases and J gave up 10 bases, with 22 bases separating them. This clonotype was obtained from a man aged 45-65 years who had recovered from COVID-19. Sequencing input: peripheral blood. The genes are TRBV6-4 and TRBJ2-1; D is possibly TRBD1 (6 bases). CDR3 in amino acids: CASSAQNRAGGEQFF. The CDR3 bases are TGTGCCAGCAGCGCACAAAACAGGGCGGGCGGCGAGCAGTTCTTC.